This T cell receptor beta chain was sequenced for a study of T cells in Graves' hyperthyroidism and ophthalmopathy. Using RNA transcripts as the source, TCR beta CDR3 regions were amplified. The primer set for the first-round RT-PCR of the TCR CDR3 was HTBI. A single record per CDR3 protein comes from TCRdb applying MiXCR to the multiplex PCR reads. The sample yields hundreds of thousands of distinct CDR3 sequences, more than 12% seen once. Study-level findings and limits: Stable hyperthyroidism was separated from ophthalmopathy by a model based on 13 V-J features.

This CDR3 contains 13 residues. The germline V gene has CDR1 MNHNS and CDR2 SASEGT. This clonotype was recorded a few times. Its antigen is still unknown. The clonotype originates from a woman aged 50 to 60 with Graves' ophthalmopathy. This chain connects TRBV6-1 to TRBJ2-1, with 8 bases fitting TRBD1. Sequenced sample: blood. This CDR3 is CAVTGAEYSEQFF. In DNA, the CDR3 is TGTGCAGTGACAGGGGCCGAGTATAGTGAGCAGTTCTTC.